This T cell receptor beta chain came from a study of molecular identifiers for immune sequencing clone quantification. TCRdb redid the calling of the PCR reads with MiXCR, one entry per CDR3 protein. The sample lists more than 450,000 distinct CDR3 sequences; less than 30% were seen once. This clonotype was observed many times. The CDR3 covers 18 residues. V shed 4 bases and J shed 8 bases, with 27 bases lying between them. Germline lookup yields CDR1 SGHAT and CDR2 FQNNGV. Sequences were obtained from naive CD8+ T cells from blood, with Jurkat cell RNA spiked in. Subset described: FACS-sorted CD8+CD4-CCR7+CD45RA+ naive T cells. J is TRBJ2-1 and V is TRBV11-2; tentatively, D is TRBD1 or TRBD2 (6 bases each). The clonotype was recovered from a human donor in good health. Some libraries in this study had Jurkat cell RNA spiked in. This CDR3 reads CASSSQLRRGTEIHEQFF. The DNA for the CDR3 is TGTGCCAGCAGCTCACAGCTCAGGAGGGGGACTGAAATCCATGAGCAGTTCTTC.